The present T cell receptor (beta chain) was sequenced within a study of blood T cell repertoires in COVID-19. The overall study: Both acute and convalescent COVID-19 samples were obtained from the United States, Italy and Spain. Nucleic acid was either cDNA or gDNA, and it came from T cells, B-cell-depleted T cells, or PBMCs.

CDR3 length: 15 amino acids. Looked up from germline, CDR1 is MRHNA and CDR2 is SNTAGT. Trimming removed 4 bases from V and 6 bases from J; junction bases left unmatched: 9. Original processing methods: Scientists estimated how many nucleated cells there were by amplifying reference gene primers. This table comes from immunoSEQ multiplex PCR, and its TCRdb copy is limited to in-frame clones, with some not included. The V and J calls and the clone size are those of that table, but D and trimming were determined from the DNA. The sample comprises roughly 700,000 clones, more than 80% of which are singletons, and roughly 0.25% rests with the top ten.

This receptor was obtained from a woman aged 18 to 35 with acute or convalescent COVID-19. The chain carries TRBV6-4 and TRBJ2-1, with TRBD2 identical over 7 bases. Sample: peripheral blood. Written as DNA, the CDR3 is TGTGCCAGCAGTGTTTTATCGGGGGGAATCAATGAGCAGTTCTTC. It is translated as CASSVLSGGINEQFF.